The T cell receptor beta chain described here comes from a study of T cell responses to AZD1222 COVID-19 vaccine. Across the whole study: Second doses that came at about 4 or about 12 weeks were put together.

The study's findings and limits: After the peak T cell response, and only then, were repertoires sampled. Nearly half of spike-specific TCRs reportedly go after variant regions that carry no mutations. The number of AZD1222 recipients seropositive at baseline was only five to seven.

Comment on this clone: Antigen unknown.

Produced via immunoSEQ multiplex PCR; TCRdb's table is partial and in-frame only. This repertoire shows nearly 110,000 clones, 89% found once; its top ten account for 6.5% to 8%. Germline V CDR1 and CDR2: SGHTA, FQGTGA. This CDR3 spans 13 amino acids. Trimming took 5 bases from V and 4 from J, leaving 9 bases between them. The sequencing here drew on peripheral blood, taken on day 0 of AZD1222 vaccination. The TCR was taken from an adult in good health. The chain recombines TRBV7-3 with TRBJ1-3; D is unclear. CDR3 sequence reads: CASSPGSGNTIYF. CDR3 sequence (DNA): TGTGCCAGCAGCCCGGGTTCGGGAAACACCATATATTTT.